Given below is one T cell receptor (beta chain) in context. Time point in this sample: week 3, after first cycle of checkpoint inhibitor. Disease control meant complete response, partial response or stable disease at 12 weeks. Patients had no prior systemic cancer treatment, immunosuppressants or other active cancers. This record comes from a study of blood T cell dynamics during melanoma immunotherapy. Overall study: Patients with metastatic melanoma got pembrolizumab or nivolumab-ipilimumab as first-line care.

The repertoire was sequenced with immunoSEQ multiplex PCR; TCRdb's copy has only in-frame clones and lacks some. Of roughly 12,000 clones in the sample, roughly 84% were seen once. This clonotype was obtained from a human donor with melanoma. The source was blood, collected from a patient treated with checkpoint blockade.

The CDR3 loop is CASSLAVTAGANVLTF. As DNA, the CDR3 is TGTGCCAGCAGCTTAGCGGTAACGGCTGGGGCCAACGTCCTGACTTTC. The chain uses TRBV7-2 and TRBJ2-6; D unresolved. The CDR3 consists of 16 residues. Germline CDR1 is SGHTA and CDR2 is FQGNSA. Trimming stripped 0 bases from V and 2 bases from J, with 8 bases between.